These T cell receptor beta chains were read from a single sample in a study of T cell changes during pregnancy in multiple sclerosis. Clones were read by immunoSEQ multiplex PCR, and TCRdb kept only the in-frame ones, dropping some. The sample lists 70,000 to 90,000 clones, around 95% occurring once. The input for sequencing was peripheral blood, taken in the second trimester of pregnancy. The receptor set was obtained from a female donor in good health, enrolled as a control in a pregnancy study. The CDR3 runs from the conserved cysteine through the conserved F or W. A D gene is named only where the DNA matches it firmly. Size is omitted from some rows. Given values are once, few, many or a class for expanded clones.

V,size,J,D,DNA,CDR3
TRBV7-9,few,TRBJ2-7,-,TGTGCCAGCAGCTTAGCACCAGACAGCTACGAGCAGTACTTC,CASSLAPDSYEQYF
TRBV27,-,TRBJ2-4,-,TGTGCCAGCAGTTTTTCCGCCTCGGTAGCCAAAAACATTCAGTACTTC,CASSFSASVAKNIQYF
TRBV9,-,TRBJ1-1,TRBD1,TGTGCCAGCAGCGTAGGGACAGGTCGTTCGATGAACACTGAAGCTTTCTTT,CASSVGTGRSMNTEAFF
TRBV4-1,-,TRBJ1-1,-,TGCGCCAGCAGCCAGCAAAGCCGATTTTCGAACACTGAAGCTTTCTTT,CASSQQSRFSNTEAFF
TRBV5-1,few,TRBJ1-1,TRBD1,TGCGCCAGCAGCAGTGACAGGGGGCAAACTGAAGCTTTCTTT,CASSSDRGQTEAFF
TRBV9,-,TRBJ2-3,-,TGTGCCAGCAGCGTAGTAGGGGATTCTAACACAGATACGCAGTATTTT,CASSVVGDSNTDTQYF
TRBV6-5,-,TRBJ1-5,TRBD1,TGTGCCAGCAGTCAGGACAGGGAGAGCAATCAGCCCCAGCATTTT,CASSQDRESNQPQHF
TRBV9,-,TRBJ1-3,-,TGTGCCAGCAGCGCACGTACAGGGTTCCAGTCTGGAAACACCATATATTTT,CASSARTGFQSGNTIYF
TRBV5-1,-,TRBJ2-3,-,TGCGCCAGCAGCCACCTGACAGGATCTCCGAGCACAGATACGCAGTATTTT,CASSHLTGSPSTDTQYF
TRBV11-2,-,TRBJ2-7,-,TGTGCCAGCAGCTTAGTGGTTACAACAGCGGTCGGGCTCGAGCAGTACTTC,CASSLVVTTAVGLEQYF
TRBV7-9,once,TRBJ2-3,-,TGTGCCAGCAGCCTCAGGGGAGCTGATACGCAGTATTTT,CASSLRGADTQYF
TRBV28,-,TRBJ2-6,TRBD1,TGTGCCAGCAGTTTCATAGCCACAGGGGCCGGGGCCAACGTCCTGACTTTC,CASSFIATGAGANVLTF
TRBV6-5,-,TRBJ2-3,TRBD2,TGTGCCAGCGGAAGATTAGCGGGACTCTCAGATACGCAGTATTTT,CASGRLAGLSDTQYF
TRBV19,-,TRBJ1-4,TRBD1,TGTGCCAGTAGTATGCCCTGGGGGCAGGGGGCGAGGGAAAAACTGTTTTTT,CASSMPWGQGAREKLFF
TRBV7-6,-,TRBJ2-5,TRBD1,TGTGCCAGCAGCTTAGACGGTACAGGGGGCCCCGAGACCCAGTACTTC,CASSLDGTGGPETQYF
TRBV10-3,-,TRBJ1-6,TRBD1,TGTGCCATCAGGGGGGACAGGACCCCCTATAATTCACCCCTCCACTTT,CAIRGDRTPYNSPLHF
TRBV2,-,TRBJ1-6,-,TGTGCCAGCACGAGGGACTTCTCCTATAATTCACCCCTCCACTTT,CASTRDFSYNSPLHF
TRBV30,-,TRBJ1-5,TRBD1,TGTGCCTGGGACAGGGGTGGGCCCCAGCATTTT,CAWDRGGPQHF
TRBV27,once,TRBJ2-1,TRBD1,TGTGCCAGCAGCCCCGGGACAGCAAACAATGAGCAGTTCTTC,CASSPGTANNEQFF
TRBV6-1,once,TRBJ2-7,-,TGTGCCAGCAGTGAACGGACAATCTACGAGCAGTACTTC,CASSERTIYEQYF
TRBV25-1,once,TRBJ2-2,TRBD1,TGTGCCAGCAGTGAATTCTGGGGACAGGGGGCGTCCGGGGAGCTGTTTTTT,CASSEFWGQGASGELFF
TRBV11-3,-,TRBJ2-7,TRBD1,TGTGCCAGCAGCTTAAATTTTGCGGGACAGGGCTACGAGCAGTACTTC,CASSLNFAGQGYEQYF
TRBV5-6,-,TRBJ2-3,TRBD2,TGTGCCAGCAGCTTTGGGACTAGCGACGATACGCAGTATTTT,CASSFGTSDDTQYF
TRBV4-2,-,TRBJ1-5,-,TGTGCCAGCAGCCAAGAGGGGCAGGAGGGTAATCAGCCCCAGCATTTT,CASSQEGQEGNQPQHF
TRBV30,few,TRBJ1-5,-,TGTGCCTGGAGTACGGGGGAGGGTCAGCCCCAGCATTTT,CAWSTGEGQPQHF
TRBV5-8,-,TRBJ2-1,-,TGTGCCAGCAGCTTGGGCCTACCTTACAATGAGCAGTTCTTC,CASSLGLPYNEQFF
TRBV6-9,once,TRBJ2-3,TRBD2,TGTGCCAGCAGTTATCTGACCCTCGGACTAGCGGGGGACACAGATACGCAGTATTTT,CASSYLTLGLAGDTDTQYF
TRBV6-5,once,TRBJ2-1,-,TGTGCCAGCAGTGACAGGACGCTGGGCAATGAGCAGTTCTTC,CASSDRTLGNEQFF
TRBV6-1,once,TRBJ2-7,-,TGTGCCAGCAGTGAACAGGACTACTCCTACGAGCAGTACTTC,CASSEQDYSYEQYF
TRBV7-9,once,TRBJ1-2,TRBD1,TGTGCCAGCAGCCAGGCTCAGGGGGCTCACTATGGCTACACCTTC,CASSQAQGAHYGYTF
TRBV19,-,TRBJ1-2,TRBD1,TGTGCCAGTAGTGTTGCGGGCAGGACAGGGAACTATGGCTACACCTTC,CASSVAGRTGNYGYTF
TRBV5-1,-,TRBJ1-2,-,TGCGCCAGCAGCTTGGCCGGGGGGGGTTTCTACACCTTC,CASSLAGGGFYTF
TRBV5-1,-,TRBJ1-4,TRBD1,TGCGCCAGCAGCGACCGGGACAGGGGGAATGAAAAACTGTTTTTT,CASSDRDRGNEKLFF
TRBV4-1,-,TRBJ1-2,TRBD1,TGCGCCACACCCTCACAGGGGACGGGCGGCTACACCTTC,CATPSQGTGGYTF
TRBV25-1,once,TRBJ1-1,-,TGTGCCAGCACCCTGAATGAGGTCACTGAAGCTTTCTTT,CASTLNEVTEAFF
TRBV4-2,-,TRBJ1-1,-,TGTGCCAGCAGCCAAGACGGAGGGAGGACTGAAGCTTTCTTT,CASSQDGGRTEAFF
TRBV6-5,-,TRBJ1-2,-,TGTGCCAGCAGGCAGGACAGCAACTATGGCTACACCTTC,CASRQDSNYGYTF
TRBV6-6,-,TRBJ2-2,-,TGTGCCAGCAGTTACTCAAGGGGCCCCAACACCGGGGAGCTGTTTTTT,CASSYSRGPNTGELFF
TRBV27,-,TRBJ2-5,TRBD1,TGTGCCAGCAGTTTTCCAGGACAGGGCGGGACCCAGTACTTC,CASSFPGQGGTQYF
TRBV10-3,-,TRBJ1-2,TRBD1,TGTGCCATCAGTGACTTTTCGGGACAGCATGGCTACACCTTC,CAISDFSGQHGYTF
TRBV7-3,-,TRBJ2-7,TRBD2,TGTGCCAGCAGCTTAAGGGGACTAGCGGACGAGCAGTACTTC,CASSLRGLADEQYF
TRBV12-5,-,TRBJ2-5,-,TGTGCTAGTGGTTGGGGGGACAGACAAGAGACCCAGTACTTC,CASGWGDRQETQYF
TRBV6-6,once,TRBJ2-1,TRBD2,TGTGCCAGCAGTTACGATAGCGGGGGGGTCGGTGAGCAGTTCTTC,CASSYDSGGVGEQFF
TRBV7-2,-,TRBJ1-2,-,TGTGCCAGCAGCTTTACAGGGTTGGATGGCTACACCTTC,CASSFTGLDGYTF
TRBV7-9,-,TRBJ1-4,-,TGTGCCAGCAGCTTAGTGGGGGGGGAAAAACTGTTTTTT,CASSLVGGEKLFF
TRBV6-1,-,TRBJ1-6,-,TGTGCCAGCACCCAAGGGGTATTTAATTCACCCCTCCACTTT,CASTQGVFNSPLHF
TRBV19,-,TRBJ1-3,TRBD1,TGTGCCAGTAGGGGGGACAGGGCTCTCCTCTCTGGAAACACCATATATTTT,CASRGDRALLSGNTIYF
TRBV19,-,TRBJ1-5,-,TGTGCCAGTTCTCCTACGGGGGGAGAGGGCAATCAGCCCCAGCATTTT,CASSPTGGEGNQPQHF
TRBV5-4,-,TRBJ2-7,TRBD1,TGTGCCAGCAGCTTGACAGGGGGGTACGAGCAGTACTTC,CASSLTGGYEQYF
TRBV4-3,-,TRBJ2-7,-,TGCGCCAGCAGCCAAGATCCCAGGCAAACCTACGAGCAGTACTTC,CASSQDPRQTYEQYF
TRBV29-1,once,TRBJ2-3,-,TGCAGCGTCGAAAACGGGATACTCACAGATACGCAGTATTTT,CSVENGILTDTQYF
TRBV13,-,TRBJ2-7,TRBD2,TGTGCCAGCAGCTTAGGCCTAGCGGTAAAAGAGCAGTACTTC,CASSLGLAVKEQYF
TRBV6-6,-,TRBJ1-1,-,TGTGCCAGCAGTTACTCAGGGGTGGATAACTCTGAAGCTTTCTTT,CASSYSGVDNSEAFF